The present T cell receptor (beta chain) was sequenced within a study of control samples from healthy donors and cancer patients. Sequenced by immunoSEQ multiplex PCR; TCRdb stores in-frame clones only, minus some. The data contain approximately 210,000 clones, about 91% of them singletons. The CDR3 is 13 residues long. Sequences were obtained from blood. The chain couples TRBV1 to TRBJ1-5. TRBV1 is listed as a pseudogene. The clonotype originates from a man aged 30-40 years in good health. The CDR3: CTRRSEGHQPQHF. The DNA for the CDR3 is TGCACCAGGCGGAGCGAGGGCCATCAGCCCCAGCATTTT.